The subject of this entry is one TCR beta chain. Its antigen is undetermined. Runs used v3.0 of the immunoSEQ assay and were done at survey level. Assay used: immunoSEQ multiplex PCR; TCRdb lists only in-frame clones, some missing. Of about 25,000 clones listed, about four fifths are singletons. These data come from a study of long-term antiretroviral therapy in people with HIV. Study summary: There is a gap of about a decade between the earliest samples and the later 2015 immediate-ART recommendation. Study observations and caveats: At every time point, clones expanded before ART dominated the repertoire.

One or more pre-ART and two or more post-ART PBMC samples were available from each donor. Trimming removed 0 bases from V and 5 bases from J; junction bases left unmatched: 6. CDR1 is SGHDT, CDR2 YYEEEE, per germline. This CDR3 region has 15 residues. The TCR originated in a man aged 25 to 40 with HIV. The chain uses TRBV5-6 and TRBJ2-5; 8 positions match TRBD1. This sample comprised unsorted PBMCs, obtained 0.7 years before starting antiretroviral therapy. The CDR3: CASSLGQGYRETQYF. In DNA, the CDR3 is TGTGCCAGCAGCTTGGGACAGGGGTATAGGGAGACCCAGTACTTC.